The 32 T cell receptor beta chains below were found in one sample sequenced in a study of OX40 agonist ivuxolimab in advanced cancers. The repertoire was sequenced with immunoSEQ multiplex PCR; TCRdb's copy has only in-frame clones and lacks some. The repertoire includes about 32,000 clones, approximately 90% of them detected once, and 26% sits in the top ten. Sequencing was performed on CD4+ or CD8+ T cells sorted from blood, taken in a trial of the OX40 agonist ivuxolimab. The source is an adult with an advanced solid tumor such as melanoma, head and neck, liver or kidney cancer.

This clone was seen many times. The V call is TRBV28, the J call TRBJ1-2; D may be TRBD1 (6 bases). Trimming removed 6 bases at V and 4 bases at J, with 15 bases between. The CDR3 totals 14 residues. Germline V gene lookup returns CDR1 MDHEN and CDR2 SYDVKM. CDR3 amino acids: CASRVMDSGYGYTF. DNA for the CDR3: TGTGCCAGCAGGGTTATGGACAGTGGCTATGGCTACACCTTC.

The J gene is TRBJ1-1, the V gene TRBV19, with 8 bases matching TRBD1. V lost 5 bases, J lost 7 bases, and 3 bases stayed unmatched. CDR3 length: 12 residues. The V gene's germline CDR1 is LNHDA and CDR2 SQIVND (reference sequence). The CDR3 DNA sequence: TGTGCCAGTAGTTTTGGGACAGGTGAAGCTTTCTTT. Amino acid sequence: CASSFGTGEAFF.

This rearrangement joins TRBV29-1 to TRBJ1-1; D perhaps matches TRBD1 (6 bases). Trimming left V 6 bases short and J 2 bases short, with 10 bases between. CDR3 length: 12 amino acids. CDR1 is SQVTM and CDR2 is ANQGSEA in the germline V gene. The CDR3 spells CSVSGQNTEAFF. The CDR3 DNA sequence: TGCAGCGTGTCGGGACAAAACACTGAAGCTTTCTTT.

This chain connects TRBV4-1 to TRBJ2-7; 12 nucleotides align to TRBD2. The CDR3 has 16 residues. The V segment lost 3 bases and the J segment 6 bases; nucleotides outside the gene matches: 9. Germline assignment: CDR1 MGHRA and CDR2 YSYEKL. The CDR3 spells CASSHELAGGPLEQYF. CDR3 DNA: TGCGCCAGCAGCCACGAACTAGCGGGGGGCCCCCTCGAGCAGTACTTC.

This clone has only one observation. The rearrangement joins TRBV10-1 to TRBJ2-5, with TRBD1 matching over 10 bases. CDR1 and CDR2 (germline): WNHNN, SYGVQD (reference sequence). The CDR3 extends over 15 amino acids. J gave up 2 bases and V 1 base, and 1 base lay outside the gene matches. In DNA, the CDR3 is TGCGCCAGCAGTGAGTGGACAGGGGGTCAAGAGACCCAGTACTTC. Translated, it gives CASSEWTGGQETQYF.

The CDR3 DNA is TGTGCCAGTAGTATTTTACTAGCGGGTTACACCGGGGAGCTGTTTTTT. Protein sequence: CASSILLAGYTGELFF. V is TRBV19 and J is TRBJ2-2, with 9 bases matching TRBD2. The CDR3 totals 16 residues. The V segment lost 3 bases and the J segment 3 bases; nucleotides outside the gene matches: 5. Germline V gene lookup returns CDR1 LNHDA and CDR2 SQIVND (reference sequence).

The gene calls are TRBV4-1 and TRBJ1-1, with D uncertain. This CDR3 is built from 15 residues. V gave up 1 base and J gave up 4 bases, with 13 bases separating them. Germline lookup yields CDR1 MGHRA and CDR2 YSYEKL. CDR3 sequence reads: CASSQGPGFGTEAFF. CDR3 bases: TGCGCCAGCAGCCAAGGACCCGGGTTTGGCACTGAAGCTTTCTTT.

The chain recombines TRBV5-1 with TRBJ2-1; no clear D. This CDR3 is 12 amino acids long. Germline V gene sequence: CDR1 SGHRS, CDR2 YFSETQ. V dropped 2 bases and J dropped 12 bases, with 12 bases sitting between them. The CDR3 nucleotides are TGCGCCAGCAGCTTAGATTTAATGGGGCAGTTCTTC. Encoded protein: CASSLDLMGQFF.

This clone was counted a single time. V gene TRBV10-3 combines with J gene TRBJ2-7; weak D call: TRBD2 (5 bases). The germline V and J ends were trimmed by 3 bases and 4 bases, with 13 bases remaining between them. The CDR3 consists of 14 residues. CDR1 ENHRY and CDR2 SYGVKD come from the germline V gene. The CDR3 spells CAISEPDSRYEQYF. CDR3 DNA: TGTGCCATCAGTGAACCGGACTCCCGGTACGAGCAGTACTTC.

The CDR3 reads CASRFPGGTDTQYF. DNA of the CDR3: TGTGCAAGTCGCTTCCCGGGCGGCACAGATACGCAGTATTTT. The rearrangement uses TRBV12-2 and TRBJ2-3. TRBV12-2 is a known pseudogene. This CDR3 spans 14 amino acids.

This clone appeared once. CDR3 loop: CASSGYWRGTYEQYF. The CDR3 nucleotides read TGTGCCAGCAGTGGTTATTGGCGAGGAACCTACGAGCAGTACTTC. V is TRBV25-1 and J is TRBJ2-7; D is uncertain. The V gene's germline CDR1 is MGHDK and CDR2 SYGVNS. V lost 4 bases and J lost 2, with 15 bases in between. There are 15 residues in the CDR3.

V usage is TRBV6-1 and J usage is TRBJ1-2; D ambiguous. The CDR3 covers 12 residues. Germline V gene data show CDR1 as MNHNS and CDR2 as SASEGT. The V gene lost 2 bases and the J gene lost 1 base, with 2 bases spanning the gap. CDR3 in amino acids: CASSEYNYGYTF. As DNA, the CDR3 is TGTGCCAGCAGTGAATATAACTATGGCTACACCTTC.

For this clone: Within the sample, other DNA sequences also encode this same CDR3. V is TRBV6-4 and J is TRBJ2-7; the D gene is possibly TRBD1 (6 bases). The CDR3 runs to 13 residues. V was cut by 6 bases and J by 4 bases, with 13 bases left in between. The germline CDR1 and CDR2 sequences are MRHNA and SNTAGT. The CDR3 nucleotides read TGTGCCAGCAGCTACGGGGACAAGTACGAGCAGTACTTC. Translation: CASSYGDKYEQYF.

The chain employs TRBV6-5 and TRBJ2-7; 8 bases map to TRBD2. CDR1 is MNHEY and CDR2 is SVGAGI in the germline V gene. Trimming removed 2 bases from V and 5 bases from J; junction bases left unmatched: 11. The CDR3 has 16 residues. In nucleotides, the CDR3 is TGTGCCAGCAGTTACGAACAGAGCGGGAGCGTGGACGAGCAGTACTTC. It translates to CASSYEQSGSVDEQYF.

This chain uses TRBV7-8 with TRBJ1-2; D is unresolved. V was trimmed by 1 base and J by 3 bases, leaving 9 bases between them. CDR3 size: 14 residues. CDR1 and CDR2 (germline): SGHVS, FQNEAQ. CDR3 nucleotide sequence: TGTGCCAGCAGCTTAGGAGCAACAGACTATGGCTACACCTTC. This sequence encodes CASSLGATDYGYTF.

The chain couples TRBV4-2 to TRBJ1-5; D gene ambiguous. Germline CDR1 and CDR2: LGHNA and YNFKEQ. Trimming took off 0 bases at V and 5 bases at J, with 5 bases between the two ends. The CDR3 loop spans 13 amino acids. CDR3 region: CASSQDADQPQHF. As DNA, the CDR3 is TGTGCCAGCAGCCAAGATGCAGATCAGCCCCAGCATTTT.

The chain uses TRBV6-5 and TRBJ2-7, with D maybe TRBD1 (6 bases). This CDR3 has 13 amino acids. Germline V gives CDR1 MNHEY, CDR2 SVGAGI. Trimming shortened V by 6 bases and J by 2 bases, and 11 bases separated the two germline ends. CDR3 bases: TGTGCCAGCAGATCCAACAGGGCCTACGAGCAGTACTTC. Translation: CASRSNRAYEQYF.

As DNA, the CDR3 is TGTGCCAGCAGTCCCGGTGAGGGTCGAGAGACCCAGTACTTC. Its translation is CASSPGEGRETQYF. The chain is built from TRBV28 and TRBJ2-5; D possibly corresponds to TRBD2 (5 bases). Trimming pared 5 bases from V and 4 bases from J, leaving 14 bases between. Germline V gene data show CDR1 as MDHEN and CDR2 as SYDVKM. The CDR3 runs to 14 residues.

The chain recombines TRBV5-1 with TRBJ2-3, with no clear D. Trimming pared 0 bases from V and 3 bases from J, leaving 11 bases between. CDR3 length: 15 residues. Germline CDR1 and CDR2: SGHRS and YFSETQ. CDR3 sequence (DNA): TGCGCCAGCAGCTTGGGGGTAATAGGGACAGATACGCAGTATTTT. It specifies CASSLGVIGTDTQYF.

The rearrangement joins TRBV7-6 to TRBJ1-4, with D unclear. The V gene's germline CDR1 is SGHVS and CDR2 FNYEAQ. The germline V and J ends were trimmed by 5 bases and 8 bases, with 18 bases remaining between them. This CDR3 has 15 residues. CDR3 nucleotide sequence: TGTGCCAGCAGCCCCGCCGGCAGTAGGAGGGAAAAACTGTTTTTT. Amino acid sequence: CASSPAGSRREKLFF.

The chain joins TRBV9 to TRBJ2-2; no firm D call. V shed 3 bases and J shed 5 bases, with 8 bases lying between them. Germline CDR1 is SGDLS and CDR2 is YYNGEE. This CDR3 has 13 amino acids. The CDR3 loop is CASSAINTGELFF. In DNA form, the CDR3 reads TGTGCCAGCAGCGCCATTAATACCGGGGAGCTGTTTTTT.

The J gene is TRBJ1-4, the V gene TRBV29-1; D gene unclear. V dropped 3 bases and J dropped 5 bases, with 13 bases sitting between them. The germline V gene has CDR1 SQVTM and CDR2 ANQGSEA. This CDR3 is built from 14 residues. The DNA for the CDR3 is TGCAGCGTTGAGGAACCACATGCCAATGAAAAACTGTTTTTT. Its protein product is CSVEEPHANEKLFF.

A word on this clone: This likely comes from a read error, as the CDR3 has no conserved phenylalanine or tryptophan at its end. The DNA is left out, because the CDR3 cannot be placed on it with certainty; the CDR3 is given as TCRdb lists it. V and J are TRBV6-1 and TRBJ2-7; TRBD1, as called in the table, went unchecked against the DNA. Both ends counted, the CDR3 spans 13 residues. CDR1 is MNHNS, CDR2 SASEGT, per germline. The CDR3 region is CASSELVGQGVYS.

CDR3 in amino acids: CASSSYDSLPINYGYTF. CDR3 sequence (DNA): TGTGCCAGCAGTTCATATGACAGCCTGCCCATAAACTATGGCTACACCTTC. V gene TRBV28 combines with J gene TRBJ1-2, with D tentatively TRBD1 (5 bases). Germline CDR1 and CDR2: MDHEN and SYDVKM. Trimming pared 4 bases from V and 2 bases from J, leaving 20 bases between. CDR3 length: 17 residues.

The V and J genes are TRBV10-3 and TRBJ2-1; D might be TRBD2 (6 bases). The CDR3 extends over 19 amino acids. The germline V gene has CDR1 ENHRY and CDR2 SYGVKD. V was cut by 6 bases and J by 1 base, with 25 bases left in between. CDR3 sequence (DNA): TGTGCCATCAGACACGAAACGGGGTTGACGGGAGTGTCCTACAATGAGCAGTTCTTC. This encodes CAIRHETGLTGVSYNEQFF.

The chain couples TRBV27 to TRBJ2-7; D might be TRBD1 (7 bases). CDR1 is MNHEY and CDR2 is SMNVEV in the germline V gene (reference sequence). With 3 bases removed from V and 6 bases from J, the gap between germline ends came to 12 bases. This CDR3 region has 13 residues. CDR3 loop: CASSLGQGGEQYF. The CDR3 DNA reads TGTGCCAGCAGTTTGGGGCAGGGGGGCGAGCAGTACTTC.

The genes are TRBV27 and TRBJ1-4; D is perhaps TRBD1 (5 bases). The CDR3 is made up of 17 amino acids. Germline V gives CDR1 MNHEY, CDR2 SMNVEV (reference sequence). V lost 3 bases and J 7 bases, leaving 21 bases between the germline ends. In DNA form, the CDR3 reads TGTGCCAGCAGTTTCCTTGGGGGTGATCCGAGGACTGAAAAACTGTTTTTT. It yields the protein CASSFLGGDPRTEKLFF.

The chain carries TRBV11-2 and TRBJ2-5; TRBD2 matches at 13 bases. The junction had 4 bases not matched to a gene; V was cut back by 7 bases and J by 2 bases. CDR3 length: 15 residues. CDR1 is SGHAT and CDR2 is FQNNGV in the germline V gene. CDR3 protein: CASTQTSGGQETQYF. In DNA, the CDR3 is TGTGCCAGCACCCAGACTAGCGGGGGGCAAGAGACCCAGTACTTC.

This chain joins TRBV7-9 and TRBJ2-7; 8 bases fit TRBD2. In germline, CDR1 is SEHNR, CDR2 FQNEAQ (reference sequence). The CDR3 runs to 17 residues. V was pared by 5 bases and J by 3 bases, with 15 bases of the junction left unmatched. DNA for the CDR3: TGTGCCAGCAGCGTTACCCGGGGGGGGCGCGAACGCTACGAGCAGTACTTC. This translates into CASSVTRGGRERYEQYF.

The CDR3 DNA is TGTGCCAGCGGAGCAGGGTGGAATACCGGGGAGCTGTTTTTT. Amino acids: CASGAGWNTGELFF. The chain combines TRBV13 with TRBJ2-2, with D possibly matching TRBD1 (5 bases). Germline V gene lookup returns CDR1 PRHDT and CDR2 FYEKMQ (reference sequence). The CDR3 sequence is 14 residues long. Trimming cost V 8 bases and J 5 bases, with 15 bases left between them. The complete variable domain, with remaining parts taken from reference TRBV13 and TRBJ2-2, reads AAGVIQSPRHLIKEKRETATLKCYPIPRHDTVYWYQQGPGQDPQFLISFYEKMQSDKGSIPDRFSAQQFSDYHSELNMSSLELGDSALYFCASGAGWNTGELFFGEGSRLTVL.

This clone was detected once. The chain is built from TRBV19 and TRBJ1-1; D unresolved. The ends were cut back, 3 bases at V and 0 bases at J, with 5 bases in the middle. Germline values: CDR1 LNHDA, CDR2 SQIVND (reference sequence). The CDR3 totals 13 residues. CDR3 residues: CASSMAVNTEAFF. Here the CDR3 DNA reads TGTGCCAGTAGTATGGCAGTGAACACTGAAGCTTTCTTT.

V gene TRBV5-6 combines with J gene TRBJ2-1; TRBD1 aligns across 7 bases. Looked up from germline, CDR1 is SGHDT and CDR2 is YYEEEE. The CDR3 contains 13 residues. The ends lost 5 bases at V and 9 bases at J; junction bases unmatched: 8. The CDR3 coding sequence is TGTGCCAGCAGGGCGACAGGGTGGGCTGAGCAGTTCTTC. This gives the protein CASRATGWAEQFF.